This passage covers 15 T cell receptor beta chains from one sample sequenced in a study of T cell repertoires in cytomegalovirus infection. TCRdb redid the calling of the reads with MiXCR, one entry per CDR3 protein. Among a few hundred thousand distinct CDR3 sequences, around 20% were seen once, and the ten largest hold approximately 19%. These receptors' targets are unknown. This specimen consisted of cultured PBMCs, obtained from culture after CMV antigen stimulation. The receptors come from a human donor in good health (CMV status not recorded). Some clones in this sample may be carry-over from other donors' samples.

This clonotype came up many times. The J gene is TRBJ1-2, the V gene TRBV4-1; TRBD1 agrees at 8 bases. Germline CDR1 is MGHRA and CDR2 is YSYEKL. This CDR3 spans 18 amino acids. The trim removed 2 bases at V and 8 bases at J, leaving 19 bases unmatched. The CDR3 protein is CASSQQTGETPPRLGYTF. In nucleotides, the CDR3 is TGCGCCAGCAGCCAACAGACAGGGGAGACCCCACCCCGTTTGGGCTACACCTTC.

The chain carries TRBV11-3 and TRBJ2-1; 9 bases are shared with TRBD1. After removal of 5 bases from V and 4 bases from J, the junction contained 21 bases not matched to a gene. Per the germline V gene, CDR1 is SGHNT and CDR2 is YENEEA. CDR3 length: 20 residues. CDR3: CASSPSQGQGTRTPYNEQFF. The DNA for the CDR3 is TGTGCCAGCAGCCCGTCGCAAGGACAGGGGACAAGAACCCCTTACAATGAGCAGTTCTTC.

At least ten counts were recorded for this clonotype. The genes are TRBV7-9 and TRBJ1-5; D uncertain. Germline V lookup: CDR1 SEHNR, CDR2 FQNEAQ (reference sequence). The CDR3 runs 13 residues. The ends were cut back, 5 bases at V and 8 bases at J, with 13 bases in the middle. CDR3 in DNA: TGTGCCAGCAGCGAGGGCGGGAGGAAGCCCCAGCATTTT. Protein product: CASSEGGRKPQHF.

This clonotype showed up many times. DNA for the CDR3: TGTGCCAGCAGCTTAGGGGGAGGGGGTGTGCAGTATTTT. Its protein is CASSLGGGGVQYF. The rearrangement uses TRBV7-8 and TRBJ2-3, with a possible D match to TRBD2 (7 bases). The CDR3 runs to 13 residues. V lost 1 base and J lost 11, with 13 bases in between. Germline loops: CDR1 SGHVS, CDR2 FQNEAQ.

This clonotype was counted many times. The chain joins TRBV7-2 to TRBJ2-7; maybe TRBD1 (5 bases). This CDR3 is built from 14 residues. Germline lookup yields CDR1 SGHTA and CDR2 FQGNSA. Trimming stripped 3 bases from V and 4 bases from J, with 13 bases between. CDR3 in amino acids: CASSFGAGWYEQYV. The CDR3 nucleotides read TGTGCCAGCAGCTTTGGTGCAGGGTGGTACGAGCAGTACGTC.

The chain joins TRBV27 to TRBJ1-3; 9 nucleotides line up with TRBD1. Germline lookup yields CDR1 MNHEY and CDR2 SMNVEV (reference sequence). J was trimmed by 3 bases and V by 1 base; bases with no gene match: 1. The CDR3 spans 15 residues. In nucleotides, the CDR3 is TGTGCCAGCAGTTTATACAGGGGGCTTGGAAACACCATATATTTT. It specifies CASSLYRGLGNTIYF.

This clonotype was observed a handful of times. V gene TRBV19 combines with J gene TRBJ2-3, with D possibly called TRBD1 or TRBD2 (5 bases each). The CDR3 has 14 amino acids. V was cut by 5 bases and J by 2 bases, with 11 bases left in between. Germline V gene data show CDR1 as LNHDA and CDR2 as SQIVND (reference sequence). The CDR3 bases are TGTGCCAGTAGTGCCGGGACGGACACAGATACGCAGTATTTT. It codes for CASSAGTDTDTQYF.

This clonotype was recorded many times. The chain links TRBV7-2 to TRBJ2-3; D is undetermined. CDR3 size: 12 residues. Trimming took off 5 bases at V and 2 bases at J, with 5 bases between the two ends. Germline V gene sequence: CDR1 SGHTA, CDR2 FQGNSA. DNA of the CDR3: TGTGCCAGCAGCCGGTTCACAGATACGCAGTATTTT. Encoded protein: CASSRFTDTQYF.

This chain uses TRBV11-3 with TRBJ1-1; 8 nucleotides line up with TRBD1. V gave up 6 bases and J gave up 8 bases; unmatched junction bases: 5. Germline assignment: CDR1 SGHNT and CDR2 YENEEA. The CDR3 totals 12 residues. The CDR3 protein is CASRGQGSEAFF. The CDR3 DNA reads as TGTGCCAGCAGAGGACAGGGCTCCGAAGCTTTCTTT.

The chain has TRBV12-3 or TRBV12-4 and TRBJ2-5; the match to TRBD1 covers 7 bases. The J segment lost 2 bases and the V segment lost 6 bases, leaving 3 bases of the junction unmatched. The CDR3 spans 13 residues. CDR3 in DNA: TGTGCCAGCAGAGTACAGGGGCAAGAGACCCAGTACTTC. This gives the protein CASRVQGQETQYF.

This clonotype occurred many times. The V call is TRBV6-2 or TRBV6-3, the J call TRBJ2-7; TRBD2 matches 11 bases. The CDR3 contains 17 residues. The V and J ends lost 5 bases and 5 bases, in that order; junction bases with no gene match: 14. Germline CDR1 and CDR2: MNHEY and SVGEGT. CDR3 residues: CASSRRAIAGGSDEQYF. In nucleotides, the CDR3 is TGTGCCAGCAGTCGAAGGGCTATAGCGGGAGGGTCGGACGAGCAGTACTTC.

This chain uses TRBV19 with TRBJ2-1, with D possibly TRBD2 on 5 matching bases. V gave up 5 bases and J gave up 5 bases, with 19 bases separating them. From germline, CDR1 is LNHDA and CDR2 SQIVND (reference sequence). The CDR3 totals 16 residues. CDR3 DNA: TGTGCCAGTAGTTTTACTATGGGGAGACTCAACAATGAGCAGTTCTTC. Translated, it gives CASSFTMGRLNNEQFF.

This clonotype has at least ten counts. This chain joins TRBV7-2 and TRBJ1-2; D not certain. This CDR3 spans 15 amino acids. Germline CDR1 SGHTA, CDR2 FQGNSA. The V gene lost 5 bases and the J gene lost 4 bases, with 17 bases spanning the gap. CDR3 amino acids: CASSPSVVFGYGYTF. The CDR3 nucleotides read TGTGCCAGCAGCCCGAGCGTGGTATTCGGCTATGGCTACACCTTC.

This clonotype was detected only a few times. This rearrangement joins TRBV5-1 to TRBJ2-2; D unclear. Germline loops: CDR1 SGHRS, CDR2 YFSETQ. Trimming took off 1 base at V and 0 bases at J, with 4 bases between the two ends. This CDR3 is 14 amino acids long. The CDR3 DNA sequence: TGCGCCAGCAGCTTGCGGTCGAACACCGGGGAGCTGTTTTTT. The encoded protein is CASSLRSNTGELFF.

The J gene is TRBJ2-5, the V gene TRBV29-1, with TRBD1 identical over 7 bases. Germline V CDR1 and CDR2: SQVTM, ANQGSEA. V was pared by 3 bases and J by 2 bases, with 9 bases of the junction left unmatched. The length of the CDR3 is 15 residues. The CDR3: CSVDVTGFPQETQYF. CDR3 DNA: TGCAGCGTTGATGTGACAGGGTTCCCACAAGAGACCCAGTACTTC.